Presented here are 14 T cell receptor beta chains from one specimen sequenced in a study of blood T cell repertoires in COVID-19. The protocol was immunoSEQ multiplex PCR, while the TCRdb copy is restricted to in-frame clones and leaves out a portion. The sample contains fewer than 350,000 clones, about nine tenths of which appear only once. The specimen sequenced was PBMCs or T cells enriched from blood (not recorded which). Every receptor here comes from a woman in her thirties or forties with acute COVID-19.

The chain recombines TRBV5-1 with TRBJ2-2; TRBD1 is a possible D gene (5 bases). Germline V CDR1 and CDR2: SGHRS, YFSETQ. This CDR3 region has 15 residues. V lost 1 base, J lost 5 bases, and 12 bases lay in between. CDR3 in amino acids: CASSLRQGGTGELFF. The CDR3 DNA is TGCGCCAGCAGCTTGCGGCAGGGTGGAACCGGGGAGCTGTTTTTT.

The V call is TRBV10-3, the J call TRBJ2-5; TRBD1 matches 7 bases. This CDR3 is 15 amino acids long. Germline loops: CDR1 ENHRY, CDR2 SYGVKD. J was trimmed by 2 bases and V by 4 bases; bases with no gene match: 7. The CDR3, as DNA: TGTGCCATCAGTGCGACAGGGTGGGAGCAAGAGACCCAGTACTTC. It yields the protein CAISATGWEQETQYF.

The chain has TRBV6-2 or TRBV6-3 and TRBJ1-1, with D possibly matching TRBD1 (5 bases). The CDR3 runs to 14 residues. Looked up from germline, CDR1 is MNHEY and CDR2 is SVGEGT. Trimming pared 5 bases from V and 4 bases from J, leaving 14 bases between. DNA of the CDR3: TGTGCCAGCAGTAGGCAGGGAGGAATCACTGAAGCTTTCTTT. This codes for CASSRQGGITEAFF.

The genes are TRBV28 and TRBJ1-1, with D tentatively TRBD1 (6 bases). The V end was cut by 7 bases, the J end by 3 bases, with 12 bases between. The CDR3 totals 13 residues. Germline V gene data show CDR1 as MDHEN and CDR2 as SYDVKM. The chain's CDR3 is CASIGTGYTEAFF. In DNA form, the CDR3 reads TGTGCCAGCATCGGAACAGGGTACACTGAAGCTTTCTTT.

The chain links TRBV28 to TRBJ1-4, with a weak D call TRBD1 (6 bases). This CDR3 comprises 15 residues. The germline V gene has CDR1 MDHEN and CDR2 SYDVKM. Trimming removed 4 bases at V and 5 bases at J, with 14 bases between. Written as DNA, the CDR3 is TGTGCCAGCAGTTACTCCGACAGGATGAATGAAAAACTGTTTTTT. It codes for CASSYSDRMNEKLFF.

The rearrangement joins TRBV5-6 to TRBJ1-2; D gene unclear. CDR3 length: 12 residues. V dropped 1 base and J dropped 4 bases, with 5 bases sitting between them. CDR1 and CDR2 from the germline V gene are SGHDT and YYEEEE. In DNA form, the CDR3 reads TGTGCCAGCAGCTTGTACAGCTATGGCTACACCTTC. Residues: CASSLYSYGYTF.

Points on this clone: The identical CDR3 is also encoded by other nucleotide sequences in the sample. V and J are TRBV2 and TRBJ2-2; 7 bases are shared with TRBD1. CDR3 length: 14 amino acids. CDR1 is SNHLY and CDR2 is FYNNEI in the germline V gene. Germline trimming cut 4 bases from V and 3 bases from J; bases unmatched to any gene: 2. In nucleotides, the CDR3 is TGTGCCAGCAGTGGACAGGGATACACCGGGGAGCTGTTTTTT. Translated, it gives CASSGQGYTGELFF.

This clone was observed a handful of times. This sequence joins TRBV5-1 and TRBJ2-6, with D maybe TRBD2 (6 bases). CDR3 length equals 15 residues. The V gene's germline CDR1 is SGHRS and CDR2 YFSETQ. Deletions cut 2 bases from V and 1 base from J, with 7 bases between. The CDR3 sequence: CASSFGGSGANVLTF. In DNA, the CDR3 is TGCGCCAGCAGCTTTGGGGGGTCTGGGGCCAACGTCCTGACTTTC.

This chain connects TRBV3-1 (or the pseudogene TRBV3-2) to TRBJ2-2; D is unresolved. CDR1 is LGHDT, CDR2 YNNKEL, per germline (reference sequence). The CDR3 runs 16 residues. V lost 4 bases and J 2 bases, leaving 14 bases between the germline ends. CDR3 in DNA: TGTGCCAGCAGCCCGTTGACTCAGATAAACACCGGGGAGCTGTTTTTT. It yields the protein CASSPLTQINTGELFF.

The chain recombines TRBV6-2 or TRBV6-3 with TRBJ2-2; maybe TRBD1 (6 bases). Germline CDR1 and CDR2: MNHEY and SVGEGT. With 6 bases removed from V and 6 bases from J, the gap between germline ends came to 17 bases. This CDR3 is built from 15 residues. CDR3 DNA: TGTGCCAGCAGCCCCGACAGGAGGTGGTCCGGGGAGCTGTTTTTT. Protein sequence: CASSPDRRWSGELFF.

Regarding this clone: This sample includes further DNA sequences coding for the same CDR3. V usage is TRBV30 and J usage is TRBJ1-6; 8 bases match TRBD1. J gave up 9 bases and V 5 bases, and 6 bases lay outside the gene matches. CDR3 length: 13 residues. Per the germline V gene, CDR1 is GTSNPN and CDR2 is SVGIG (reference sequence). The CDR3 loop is CAWSGQGSSPLHF. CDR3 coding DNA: TGTGCCTGGTCTGGACAGGGTAGTTCACCCCTCCACTTT.

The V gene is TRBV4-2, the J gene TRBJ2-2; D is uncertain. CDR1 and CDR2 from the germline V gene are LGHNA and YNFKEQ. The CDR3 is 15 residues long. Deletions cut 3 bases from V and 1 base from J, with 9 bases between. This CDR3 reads CASSHATKNTGELFF. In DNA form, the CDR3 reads TGTGCCAGCAGCCATGCTACTAAGAACACCGGGGAGCTGTTTTTT.

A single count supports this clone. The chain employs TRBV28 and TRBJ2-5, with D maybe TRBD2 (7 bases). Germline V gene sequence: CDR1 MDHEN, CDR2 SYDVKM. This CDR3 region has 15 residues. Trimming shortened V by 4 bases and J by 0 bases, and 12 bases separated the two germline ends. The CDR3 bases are TGTGCCAGCAGTTCGGGGGGCCCGTACCAAGAGACCCAGTACTTC. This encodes CASSSGGPYQETQYF.

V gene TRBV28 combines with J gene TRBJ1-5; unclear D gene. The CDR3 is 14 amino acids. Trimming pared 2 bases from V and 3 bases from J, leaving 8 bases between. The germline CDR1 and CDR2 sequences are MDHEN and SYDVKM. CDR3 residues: CASSLNSYNQPQHF. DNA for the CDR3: TGTGCCAGCAGTTTAAACAGCTACAATCAGCCCCAGCATTTT.